This T cell receptor beta chain was profiled in a study of multiple sclerosis patients with progressive multifocal leukoencephalopathy. On this clone itself: Its antigen is still unknown.

The table came from immunoSEQ multiplex PCR; TCRdb's copy has only in-frame clones and leaves some out. The sample has some 31,000 clones, about 89% seen once. CDR3 length equals 13 residues. V lost 6 bases, J lost 0 bases, and 9 bases lay in between. CDR1 is MDHEN and CDR2 is SYDVKM in the germline V gene. Findings and limits, study-wide: Most PML patients had lower entropy, suggesting less diverse TRB repertoires.

The sample's time point: before natalizumab initiation. The origin of this receptor is a human donor with multiple sclerosis. The sequenced sample was PBMCs. V is TRBV28 and J is TRBJ2-7; the D call may be TRBD1 or TRBD2 (5 bases each). In DNA, the CDR3 is TGTGCCAGCAGAGAAGGGACCTCCTACGAGCAGTACTTC. Protein product: CASREGTSYEQYF.